This entry describes one T cell receptor beta chain. The CDR3 extends over 13 amino acids. V dropped 8 bases and J dropped 3 bases, with 13 bases sitting between them. Per germline, CDR1 SGHTA and CDR2 FQGNSA. In the original analysis: Quantification of nucleated cells was approximated via reference gene primer amplification. This table comes from immunoSEQ multiplex PCR, and its TCRdb copy is limited to in-frame clones, with some not included. From that table come the V and J calls and clone size; the DNA was used to work out D and trimming. The sample has about 100,000 clones, about 90% seen once. The sample comes from a study of blood T cell repertoires in COVID-19. Study-wide background: The study drew acute and convalescent COVID-19 samples from the United States, Italy and Spain. PBMCs, B-cell-depleted T cells, or T cells were the source of the cDNA or gDNA that made up the material.

Sequenced input: peripheral blood. The sequence came from a man aged 25 to 45 in a cohort sampled during active COVID-19. The chain uses TRBV7-2 and TRBJ2-5, with a possible D match to TRBD2 (5 bases). CDR3 sequence reads: CASARGREETQYF. The CDR3 bases are TGTGCCAGCGCTCGGGGAAGGGAAGAGACCCAGTACTTC.